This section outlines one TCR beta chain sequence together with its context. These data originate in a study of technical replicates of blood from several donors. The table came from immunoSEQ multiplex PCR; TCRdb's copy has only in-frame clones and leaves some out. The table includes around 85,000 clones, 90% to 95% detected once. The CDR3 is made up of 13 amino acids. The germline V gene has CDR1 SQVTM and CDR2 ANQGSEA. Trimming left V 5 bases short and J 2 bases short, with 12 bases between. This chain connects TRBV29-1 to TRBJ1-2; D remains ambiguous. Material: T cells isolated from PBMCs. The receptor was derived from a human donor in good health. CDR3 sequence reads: CSVSSSVNYGYTF. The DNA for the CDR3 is TGCAGCGTTAGTTCCAGCGTAAACTATGGCTACACCTTC.